This entry features one TCR beta chain sequence. It has no known antigen specificity. Base qualities are missing; no much larger clone stands one base away. The data originate from a study of T cell responses to AZD1222 COVID-19 vaccine (dated by TCRdb to about 2021). Regarding the complete study: A total of just over 230 trial participants underwent TCR sequencing, of whom some 210 received two doses of AZD1222 and roughly 25 received two doses of the MenACWY control vaccine. Trial participants were enrolled by age into 18-55, 56-69 and 70-plus year subgroups, with about 150, 28 and 57 TCR-sequenced participants respectively. Overall study results and their limits: The whole spike protein was spanned by vaccine-associated CD4 TCRs, and dominant responses were seen in regions 160-218 and 743-854. Only five or six AZD1222 recipients were SARS-CoV-2 seropositive at baseline, limiting conclusions about previously exposed vaccinees. Reportedly, close to half of the unique spike-specific TCRs recognized epitopes lying outside the regions that are mutated in the B.1.351 and B.1.1.7 variants. The 56-69-year group was small, and its depth increase did not reach significance, likely because of low power. After two AZD1222 doses, both the breadth and the depth of spike-specific TCRs were significantly higher than at day 0 and than in MenACWY recipients. Most participants were white British and females outnumbered males, and the authors suggested that clonal diversity may have been underestimated. Because no day 14 peak-response samples were available, the repertoires could be characterized only after the peak T cell response.

The CDR3 regions of human TCRbeta chains were subjected to immunosequencing. Per the source publication's procedure: TCRs in the repertoires were matched against a reference library of SARS-CoV-2-specific TCRs that had been generated with the MIRA antigen-specificity platform. Breadth meant the fraction of unique TCRs that were SARS-CoV-2-associated, whereas depth meant the fraction of total T cells that were SARS-CoV-2-associated. Using the MIRA data, each spike-specific TCR was mapped to the spike region that the TCR reacts to and placed in a CD4 or CD8 class. Log10-transformed breadth and depth values were compared by one-way ANOVA with Sidak's multiple comparisons tests. Imported from immuneACCESS, the table was reduced by TCRdb to in-frame sequences with V and J called. These copies leave out some clones; in studies compared against another copy, an unresolved V gene accounts for under half, and the cause of the remainder is not known. For V, J and clone size, that table is used; D and trimming come from the DNA. Here the sample has about 120,000 clones; around 93% occur a single time. The ten largest clones add up to approximately 2.9% of the sample.

The time point label, as the study defines it: about 28 days (+/-7) after the second vaccine dose. AZD1222 recipients with second doses at about 4 weeks or about 12 weeks were pooled, because spike-specific TCR depth and breadth did not differ between schedules. Vaccinee samples were obtained from the UK trials COV001 and COV002, which included a single-blind randomized controlled phase 2/3 trial of AZD1222 (ChAdOx1 nCoV-19) in healthy adults. For TCRbeta chain sequencing, PBMC samples were collected from trial participants at day 0 and at day 28 after the second dose. The material sequenced was peripheral blood, taken 28 days after the second AZD1222 dose. The TCR comes from an adult who received the AZD1222 COVID-19 vaccine.

The CDR3 amino acid sequence is: CATSRDYSNQPQHF. The DNA is TGTGCCACCAGCAGAGACTATAGCAATCAGCCCCAGCATTTT. The V and J genes are TRBV15 and TRBJ1-5; there is no confident call for the D gene. Trimming removed 0 bases from V and 0 bases from J, leaving 3 bases between the germline ends. Including cysteine and phenylalanine, the CDR3 has 14 amino acids. Of all the DNA, just the CDR3 is kept, 42 bases in frame from base 1. The germline V gene (reference sequence) yields LNHNV for CDR1 and YYDKDF for CDR2.